This paragraph reports one T cell receptor beta chain. This receptor's antigen is unknown. There are no base qualities to consult, and no much larger clone falls within one base. For CDR1 and CDR2, the germline V gene lists KGHDR and SFDVKD. The CDR3 contains 14 residues, cysteine and phenylalanine counted. The entry retains the CDR3 DNA only, 42 bases that are in frame from base 1. V loses 4 bases, J loses 3 bases, and the germline ends lie 11 bases apart. This sample was taken from a study of control samples from healthy donors and cancer patients (dated by TCRdb to the early 2020s). The method was the immunoSEQ multiplex PCR assay. The clones in this table, taken by TCRdb from immuneACCESS, are in-frame only. Not every clone is retained; where verified, under half of the shortfall comes from an unresolved V gene, and the cause of the rest is unknown. The sample data list 110,000 to 150,000 clones, and 75% to 90% of these were observed just once. The biggest ten clones account for more than 4% of the sample.

Sequencing was carried out using blood. The receptor chain draws on TRBV24-1 and TRBJ1-2, and possibly TRBD1, on 5 matching bases. The TCR was taken from a man aged 25 to 40 in good health. The CDR3 in this case is CATSEPTGDYGYTF. In nucleotides, the sequence is TGTGCCACCAGTGAGCCGACGGGGGACTATGGCTACACCTTC.